A single sample is the source of the 26 T cell receptor beta chains below, sequenced in a study of T cell repertoires in cytomegalovirus infection. TCRdb passed the reads through MiXCR, listing each CDR3 protein once. The data show approximately 500,000 distinct CDR3 sequences, about 11% seen once. The material sequenced was PBMCs. These receptors were obtained from a human donor in good health (CMV status not recorded). Some clones in this sample may be carry-over from other donors' samples.

This clonotype was seen only a few times. The chain couples TRBV20-1 to TRBJ2-7; 11 positions match TRBD2. The germline V gene has CDR1 DFQATT and CDR2 SNEGSKA (reference sequence). This CDR3 is 15 amino acids long. The trim removed 6 bases at V and 3 bases at J, leaving 10 bases unmatched. The CDR3 DNA reads TGCAGTGCCCCCATCTCCGGGACTAGCGGCTACGAGCAGTACTTC. Translation: CSAPISGTSGYEQYF.

This clonotype was found a few times. The V call is TRBV7-3, the J call TRBJ2-1; 13 nucleotides line up with TRBD2. The V and J ends lost 0 bases and 0 bases, in that order; junction bases with no gene match: 5. The germline V gene encodes CDR1 SGHTA and CDR2 FQGTGA. CDR3 size: 19 residues. The CDR3 DNA sequence: TGTGCCAGCAGCTTAACGACTAGCGGGGGGCCTCGCTCCTACAATGAGCAGTTCTTC. This codes for CASSLTTSGGPRSYNEQFF.

This clonotype was detected once. V and J are TRBV30 and TRBJ1-6; no definite D call. This CDR3 is built from 14 residues. Germline V lookup: CDR1 GTSNPN, CDR2 SVGIG (reference sequence). V was cut by 3 bases and J by 9 bases, with 15 bases left in between. The CDR3 protein is CAWRPAKQVSPLHF. CDR3 in DNA: TGTGCCTGGAGACCAGCCAAGCAGGTTTCACCCCTCCACTTT.

This chain joins TRBV19 and TRBJ2-1, with 7 bases aligning to TRBD1. Germline loops: CDR1 LNHDA, CDR2 SQIVND (reference sequence). The CDR3 sequence is 16 residues long. V was clipped by 4 bases and J by 7 bases; unmatched bases: 13. Here the CDR3 reads CASSSNRGRRLNEQFF. As DNA, the CDR3 is TGTGCCAGTAGTAGCAACAGGGGCCGCCGGTTGAATGAGCAGTTCTTC.

This clonotype has at least ten counts. The CDR3: CASSFGDSYNEQFF. CDR3 coding DNA: TGTGCCAGCAGTTTTGGGGACTCCTACAATGAGCAGTTCTTC. V and J are TRBV12-3 or TRBV12-4 and TRBJ2-1; D unresolved. Trimming removed 3 bases from V and 0 bases from J, with 6 bases in between. There are 14 residues in the CDR3.

Only a few counts were recorded for this clonotype. V and J are TRBV5-1 and TRBJ2-7; D uncertain. Trimming took off 6 bases at V and 0 bases at J, with 7 bases between the two ends. Per the germline V gene, CDR1 is SGHRS and CDR2 is YFSETQ. This CDR3 is 12 amino acids long. In DNA, the CDR3 is TGCGCCAGCATCTCTGACTCCTACGAGCAGTACTTC. This encodes CASISDSYEQYF.

This clonotype occurred many times. The chain is built from TRBV5-1 and TRBJ2-5, with 10 bases that match TRBD2. The V gene end was trimmed by 0 bases and the J gene end by 1 base; junction bases not matched to a gene: 3. CDR1 and CDR2 (germline): SGHRS, YFSETQ. The CDR3 runs to 16 residues. The CDR3 spells CASSLAAGGGQETQYF. CDR3 nucleotides: TGCGCCAGCAGCTTGGCAGCGGGAGGGGGCCAAGAGACCCAGTACTTC.

The chain links TRBV5-5 to TRBJ2-7; D is possibly TRBD1 (6 bases). The V end was cut by 5 bases, the J end by 3 bases, with 21 bases between. Germline values: CDR1 SGHKS, CDR2 YYEKEE (reference sequence). The CDR3 is made up of 16 amino acids. The CDR3 sequence: CASSFEQPGARYEQYF. The DNA for the CDR3 is TGTGCCAGCAGTTTTGAACAGCCAGGGGCGCGCTACGAGCAGTACTTC.

This clonotype was picked up many times. The chain joins TRBV19 to TRBJ2-7; 7 nucleotides match TRBD1. V lost 8 bases to trimming and J lost 5 bases; unmatched junction nucleotides: 9. The CDR3 covers 13 residues. Germline V gives CDR1 LNHDA, CDR2 SQIVND (reference sequence). This chain's CDR3 is CASASTGPNEQYF. The CDR3 coding sequence is TGTGCCAGTGCCTCGACAGGGCCTAACGAGCAGTACTTC.

Only a few counts were recorded for this clonotype. This chain connects TRBV10-3 to TRBJ2-5; D remains unclear. Trimming shortened V by 0 bases and J by 4 bases, and 6 bases separated the two germline ends. Germline loops: CDR1 ENHRY, CDR2 SYGVKD. CDR3 length equals 13 residues. The CDR3 sequence: CAISESERETQYF. For the CDR3, the DNA is TGTGCCATCAGTGAGTCGGAGCGAGAGACCCAGTACTTC.

The sample holds many counts of this clonotype. The chain carries TRBV11-3 and TRBJ2-7; possible D gene TRBD1, 6 bases. This CDR3 is 13 amino acids long. The germline gives CDR1 SGHNT, CDR2 YENEEA. Deletions cut 5 bases from V and 3 bases from J, with 11 bases between. In DNA, the CDR3 is TGTGCCAGCAGCGCCGGGACAAACTACGAGCAGTACTTC. Translation gives CASSAGTNYEQYF.

Worth noting for this clonotype: Possible read error: a much larger clone is one base away. The V call is TRBV6-2 or TRBV6-3, the J call TRBJ2-1; 7 bases agree with TRBD2. This CDR3 has 15 residues. The germline gives CDR1 MNHEY, CDR2 SVGEGT. V dropped 4 bases and J dropped 7; count of bases not matched to a gene: 10. The CDR3 sequence is CASSWGGNGKNEQFF. The CDR3 coding sequence is TGTGCCAGCAGTTGGGGGGGTAACGGGAAGAATGAGCAGTTCTTC.

This clonotype appeared many times. V and J are TRBV7-9 and TRBJ2-5; 15 bases line up with TRBD2. CDR1 SEHNR and CDR2 FQNEAQ come from the germline V gene (reference sequence). The CDR3 is 15 amino acids. V gave up 10 bases and J gave up 1 base; unmatched junction bases: 4. CDR3 amino acids: CATPGLAGGQETQYF. In DNA, the CDR3 is TGTGCCACCCCGGGACTAGCGGGGGGCCAAGAGACCCAGTACTTC.

This chain links TRBV12-3 or TRBV12-4 with TRBJ1-1; D may be TRBD1 (6 bases). CDR3 length equals 13 residues. Trimming cost V 6 bases and J 4 bases, with 12 bases left between them. CDR3 sequence reads: CASRYRDGTEAFF. DNA of the CDR3: TGTGCCAGCAGGTACAGGGACGGCACTGAAGCTTTCTTT.

This clonotype was seen more than once but under ten times. The chain links TRBV3-1 to TRBJ2-5, with TRBD2 matching over 13 bases. CDR1 and CDR2 from the germline V gene are LGHDT and YNNKEL (reference sequence). There are 16 residues in the CDR3. J lost 4 bases, V lost 4 bases, and 6 bases had no gene match. The CDR3 loop reads CASSPWTSGSGETQYF. The CDR3 DNA follows: TGTGCCAGCAGCCCTTGGACTAGCGGGAGTGGAGAGACCCAGTACTTC.

This clonotype has a count of ten or more. This sequence joins TRBV12-3 or TRBV12-4 and TRBJ2-2; the D call may be TRBD1 or TRBD2 (5 bases each). The CDR3 has 13 residues. Deletions cut 10 bases from V and 5 bases from J, with 14 bases between. The CDR3 sequence is CATAEGRTGELFF. CDR3 nucleotide sequence: TGTGCCACCGCCGAGGGGCGAACCGGGGAGCTGTTTTTT.

This clonotype has ten or more counts. The CDR3 bases are TGTGCCAGCAGTTTTCCGCGACACCCGAACACTGAAGCTTTCTTT. Its protein product is CASSFPRHPNTEAFF. The V gene is TRBV12-3 or TRBV12-4, the J gene TRBJ1-1; no reliable D call. V was pared by 3 bases and J by 1 base, with 12 bases between. The CDR3 has 15 amino acids.

The chain employs TRBV11-3 and TRBJ2-7; perhaps TRBD2 as D (6 bases). Germline V gene lookup returns CDR1 SGHNT and CDR2 YENEEA. The ends were cut back, 4 bases at V and 5 bases at J, with 12 bases in the middle. The CDR3 contains 13 residues. CDR3 region: CASSSGAGHEQYF. For the CDR3, the DNA is TGTGCCAGCAGCTCGGGCGCGGGGCACGAGCAGTACTTC.

This clonotype was counted ten times or more. The rearrangement uses TRBV27 and TRBJ1-6; no reliable D call. The CDR3 length is 14 residues. CDR1 is MNHEY and CDR2 is SMNVEV in the germline V gene (reference sequence). The V gene lost 3 bases and the J gene lost 9 bases, with 12 bases spanning the gap. CDR3 sequence (DNA): TGTGCCAGCAGTTTGAACCCCGTCGGTTCACCCCTCCACTTT. It translates to CASSLNPVGSPLHF.

This clonotype was detected a few times. The V gene is TRBV5-4, the J gene TRBJ2-1; D is possibly TRBD2 (6 bases). The CDR3 runs 15 residues. V was clipped by 4 bases and J by 2 bases, with 13 bases between them. The germline gives CDR1 SGHNT, CDR2 YYREEE (reference sequence). CDR3 amino acids: CASSRPGLPYNEQFF. The DNA of the CDR3 is TGTGCCAGCAGCAGACCGGGACTCCCCTACAATGAGCAGTTCTTC.

The chain employs TRBV20-1 and TRBJ1-1, with TRBD1 as a possible D gene (5 bases). The CDR3 is 15 amino acids. With 0 bases removed from V and 6 bases from J, the gap between germline ends came to 17 bases. Germline V gene data show CDR1 as DFQATT and CDR2 as SNEGSKA (reference sequence). The CDR3 nucleotides are TGCAGTGCTAGAGATCCGGGGAGGAGGGACCCTGAAGCTTTCTTT. It yields the protein CSARDPGRRDPEAFF.

This clonotype was seen a handful of times. The chain links TRBV29-1 to TRBJ1-1; D remains unclear. The V and J ends lost 4 bases and 1 base respectively, with 4 bases between them. Germline loops: CDR1 SQVTM, CDR2 ANQGSEA. The CDR3 loop spans 11 amino acids. CDR3 DNA: TGCAGCGTTGTGGAGAACACTGAAGCTTTCTTT. Translating it yields CSVVENTEAFF.

In this sample, this clonotype turned up many times. The chain links TRBV20-1 to TRBJ1-2; D unclear. The V gene's germline CDR1 is DFQATT and CDR2 SNEGSKA (reference sequence). The CDR3 extends over 14 amino acids. V lost 0 bases and J lost 0, with 8 bases in between. The CDR3 DNA reads as TGCAGTGCTAGAGATTTGAATGCTAACTATGGCTACACCTTC. Amino acids: CSARDLNANYGYTF.

This clonotype was recorded many times. The rearrangement links TRBV28 to TRBJ2-7, with 8 bases fitting TRBD2. Germline values: CDR1 MDHEN, CDR2 SYDVKM. V lost 6 bases, J lost 0 bases, and 4 bases stayed unmatched. The CDR3 has 14 residues. CDR3 DNA sequence: TGTGCCAGCAGGACCGGGACTAGCTCCTACGAGCAGTACTTC. Translation gives CASRTGTSSYEQYF.

The CDR3 here is CASSRSGTGREKLFF. The CDR3 region has the DNA TGTGCCAGCAGCCGATCCGGGACAGGGAGGGAAAAACTGTTTTTT. The chain couples TRBV7-8 to TRBJ1-4, with 9 positions matching TRBD1. V lost 5 bases, J lost 8 bases, and 9 bases stayed unmatched. CDR3 length: 15 amino acids. The germline V gene encodes CDR1 SGHVS and CDR2 FQNEAQ.

This clonotype was seen ten or more times. The rearrangement joins TRBV6-1 to TRBJ2-7; 9 nucleotides match TRBD1. This CDR3 has 15 amino acids. CDR1 is MNHNS, CDR2 SASEGT, per germline. V shed 6 bases and J 0 bases; nucleotides not matched to a gene: 6. The CDR3 sequence is CASRPGQGNSYEQYF. The CDR3 DNA reads as TGTGCCAGCAGGCCCGGACAGGGGAACTCCTACGAGCAGTACTTC.